The rows below give T cell receptor beta chains drawn from one sample of a study of graft-versus-host responses after intestinal transplantation. Their specific antigens are unknown. Method: immunoSEQ multiplex PCR; TCRdb's copy keeps in-frame clones and lacks some. The sample lists more than 65,000 clones; 84% were seen once. The sample in question was unstimulated CD4+ T cells sorted from spleen or lymph node cells, obtained before transplant. The receptors originated from a human donor who was the organ donor for an intestinal transplant. The CDR3 runs from the conserved cysteine through the conserved F or W.

j_call: TRBJ1-1; cdr3_length: 14; v_call: TRBV27; cdr3_aa: CASSFRGPNTEAFF
j_call: TRBJ1-5; cdr3_length: 17; v_call: TRBV7-6; cdr3_aa: CASSFGSGKYSNQPQHF
j_call: TRBJ1-4; cdr3_length: 18; v_call: TRBV28; cdr3_aa: CASSSSGTGNATNEKLFF
j_call: TRBJ1-3; cdr3_length: 14; v_call: TRBV15; cdr3_aa: CATTQVGARNTIYF
j_call: TRBJ2-3; cdr3_length: 15; v_call: TRBV29-1; cdr3_aa: CSVVSPRRGEDTQYF
j_call: TRBJ2-3; cdr3_length: 12; v_call: TRBV2; cdr3_aa: CASTRREDTQYF
j_call: TRBJ1-1; cdr3_length: 12; v_call: TRBV2; cdr3_aa: CASTNRDTEAFF
j_call: TRBJ1-6; cdr3_length: 15; v_call: TRBV30; cdr3_aa: CAWGDRAVYNSPLHF
j_call: TRBJ2-2; cdr3_length: 18; v_call: TRBV12-5; cdr3_aa: CASGNTPGQGALTGELFF
j_call: TRBJ1-5; cdr3_length: 18; v_call: TRBV19; cdr3_aa: CASSIPPRGQRFEQPQHF
j_call: TRBJ2-1; cdr3_length: 15; v_call: TRBV7-3; cdr3_aa: CASSVTSGVYNEQFF
j_call: TRBJ1-2; cdr3_length: 14; v_call: TRBV19; cdr3_aa: CASSIRGPDYGYTF
j_call: TRBJ1-1; cdr3_length: 14; v_call: TRBV6-1; cdr3_aa: CASSPIGGNTEAFF
j_call: TRBJ2-1; cdr3_length: 13; v_call: TRBV5-1; cdr3_aa: CASSLAKRDEQFF
j_call: TRBJ1-2; cdr3_length: 15; v_call: TRBV6-6; cdr3_aa: CASSYPDRVGYGYTF
j_call: TRBJ1-5; cdr3_length: 16; v_call: TRBV5-6; cdr3_aa: CASSSGTGASNQPQHF
j_call: TRBJ2-5; cdr3_length: 14; v_call: TRBV18; cdr3_aa: CASAPNGAQETQYF
j_call: TRBJ2-3; cdr3_length: 15; v_call: TRBV4-2; cdr3_aa: CASSQGGLGGDTQYF